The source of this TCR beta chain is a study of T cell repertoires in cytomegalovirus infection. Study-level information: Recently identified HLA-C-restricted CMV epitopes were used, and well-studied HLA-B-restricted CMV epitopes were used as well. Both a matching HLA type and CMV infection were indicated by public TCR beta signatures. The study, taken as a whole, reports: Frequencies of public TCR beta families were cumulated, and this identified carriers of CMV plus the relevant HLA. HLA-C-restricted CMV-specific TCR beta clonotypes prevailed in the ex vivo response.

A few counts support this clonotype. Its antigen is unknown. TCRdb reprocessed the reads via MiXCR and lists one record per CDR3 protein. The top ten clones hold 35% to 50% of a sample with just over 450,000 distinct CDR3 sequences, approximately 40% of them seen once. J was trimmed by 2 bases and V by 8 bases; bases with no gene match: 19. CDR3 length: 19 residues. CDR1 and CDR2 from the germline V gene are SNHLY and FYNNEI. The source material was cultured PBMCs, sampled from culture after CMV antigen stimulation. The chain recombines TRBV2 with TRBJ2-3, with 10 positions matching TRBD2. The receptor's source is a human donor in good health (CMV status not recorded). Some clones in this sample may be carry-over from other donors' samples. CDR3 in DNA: TGTGCCAGCCGCCCGTATGGGACTAGCGAACAAGCCAACACAGATACGCAGTATTTT. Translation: CASRPYGTSEQANTDTQYF.